These 7 T cell receptor beta chains were all obtained from the same sample, sequenced in a study of cytomegalovirus exposure and HLA in healthy donors. Clones were sequenced by immunoSEQ multiplex PCR, and TCRdb holds only the in-frame ones, with some missing. Counted here are about 220,000 clones, about 90% occurring once; the ten biggest clones make up about 2.9%. The sequenced sample consisted of PBMCs. These receptors were obtained from a woman aged 18-29 years in good health and CMV-seronegative.

This clone was found once. The chain is built from TRBV7-8 and TRBJ2-1; a weak D match, TRBD2 (6 bases). Germline CDR1 SGHVS, CDR2 FQNEAQ. There are 13 residues in the CDR3. Trimming left V 3 bases short and J 12 bases short, with 15 bases between. The CDR3 DNA follows: TGTGCCAGCAGCTTCCCCGGGGGTGGAGCGCAGTTCTTC. This gives the protein CASSFPGGGAQFF.

The genes are TRBV7-3 and TRBJ2-1, with 10 bases matching TRBD1. Germline V CDR1 and CDR2: SGHTA, FQGTGA. V dropped 5 bases and J dropped 8; count of bases not matched to a gene: 9. This CDR3 spans 15 amino acids. The DNA for the CDR3 is TGTGCCAGCAGCCCGTTGGACAGGGGGTCGGATGAGCAGTTCTTC. It yields the protein CASSPLDRGSDEQFF.

This chain joins TRBV28 and TRBJ1-1; 7 positions agree with TRBD1. Germline lookup yields CDR1 MDHEN and CDR2 SYDVKM. V was pared by 3 bases and J by 0 bases, with 4 bases of the junction left unmatched. The CDR3 covers 15 residues. Here the CDR3 DNA reads TGTGCCAGCAGTTTCCCCAGGGGGATGAACACTGAAGCTTTCTTT. Translated: CASSFPRGMNTEAFF.

The chain uses TRBV6-5 and TRBJ2-7; D perhaps matches TRBD2 (6 bases). Germline values: CDR1 MNHEY, CDR2 SVGAGI. The CDR3 has 15 amino acids. V shed 2 bases and J shed 1 base, with 12 bases lying between them. The CDR3 DNA is TGTGCCAGCAGTTACGGCCAGGGAGGTTCCTACGAGCAGTACTTC. Its protein product is CASSYGQGGSYEQYF.

The CDR3 reads CASSPSGSSYEQYF. In DNA form, the CDR3 reads TGTGCCAGCAGCCCTAGCGGGAGCTCCTACGAGCAGTACTTC. The chain couples TRBV7-9 to TRBJ2-7; 10 bases agree with TRBD2. CDR1 SEHNR and CDR2 FQNEAQ come from the germline V gene (reference sequence). The V segment lost 5 bases and the J segment 0 bases; nucleotides outside the gene matches: 1. This CDR3 region has 14 residues.

This clone was found once. The rearrangement links TRBV6-5 to TRBJ2-3; 7 nucleotides agree with TRBD2. The CDR3 spans 16 residues. V dropped 0 bases and J dropped 5; count of bases not matched to a gene: 8. CDR1 and CDR2 from the germline V gene are MNHEY and SVGAGI. CDR3 coding DNA: TGTGCCAGCAGTTACTCGAAGAGTCTAGCGGTAGATACGCAGTATTTT. The encoded protein is CASSYSKSLAVDTQYF.

The rearrangement uses TRBV5-1 and TRBJ2-5; 11 bases align to TRBD1. V lost 3 bases, J lost 4 bases, and 14 bases stayed unmatched. Germline assignment: CDR1 SGHRS and CDR2 YFSETQ. The CDR3 loop spans 18 amino acids. The CDR3 coding sequence is TGCGCCAGCAGCTCGGCCATTTCCGGGACAGGGGGATCAGAGACCCAGTACTTC. This codes for CASSSAISGTGGSETQYF.